This T cell receptor beta chain was documented in a study of cytomegalovirus exposure and HLA in healthy donors. Study-level information: Per a later analysis, the roughly 640 first-cohort and 100 to 150 validation repertoires shared one platform.

V shed 0 bases and J 5 bases; nucleotides not matched to a gene: 4. The CDR3 loop spans 14 amino acids. CDR1 and CDR2 (germline): SGHRS, YFSETQ. Libraries were prepared by immunoSEQ multiplex PCR; TCRdb keeps only in-frame clonotypes and omits some of them. The data show over 250,000 clones, 80% to 90% seen once. The donors formed part of the roughly 120-subject validation cohort, distinct from the approximately 670-subject first cohort. The study's findings and limits: TCR beta chains numbering about 160 were designated cytomegalovirus-associated. In vitro work confirmed that three CMV-associated chains recognize CMV antigens.

In the case of this clone: The antigen remains unidentified.

Material: PBMCs. V and J are TRBV5-1 and TRBJ1-1; 7 bases line up with TRBD1. The receptor comes from a woman aged 18-35 years in good health and CMV-seronegative. In nucleotides, the CDR3 is TGCGCCAGCAGCTTGGTGAGGGGGCGGACTGAAGCTTTCTTT. This sequence encodes CASSLVRGRTEAFF.